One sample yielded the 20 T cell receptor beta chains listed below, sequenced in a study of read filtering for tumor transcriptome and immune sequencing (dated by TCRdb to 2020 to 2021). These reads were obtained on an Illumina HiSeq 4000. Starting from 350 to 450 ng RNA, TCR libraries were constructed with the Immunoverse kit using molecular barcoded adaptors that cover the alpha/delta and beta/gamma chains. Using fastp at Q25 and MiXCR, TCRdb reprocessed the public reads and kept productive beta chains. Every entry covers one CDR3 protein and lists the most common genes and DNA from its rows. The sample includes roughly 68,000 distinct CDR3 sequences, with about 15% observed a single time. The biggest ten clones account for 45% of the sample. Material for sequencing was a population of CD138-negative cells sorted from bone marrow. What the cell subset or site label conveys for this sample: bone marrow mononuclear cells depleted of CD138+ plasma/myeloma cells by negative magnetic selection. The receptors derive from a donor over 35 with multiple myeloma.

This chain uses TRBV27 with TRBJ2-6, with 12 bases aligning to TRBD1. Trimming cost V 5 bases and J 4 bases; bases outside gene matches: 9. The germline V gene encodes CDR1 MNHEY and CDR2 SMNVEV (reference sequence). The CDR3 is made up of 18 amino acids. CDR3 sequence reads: CASSPWGTGGYGANVLTF. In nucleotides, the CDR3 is TGTGCCAGCAGTCCCTGGGGGACAGGGGGCTACGGGGCCAACGTCCTGACTTTC.

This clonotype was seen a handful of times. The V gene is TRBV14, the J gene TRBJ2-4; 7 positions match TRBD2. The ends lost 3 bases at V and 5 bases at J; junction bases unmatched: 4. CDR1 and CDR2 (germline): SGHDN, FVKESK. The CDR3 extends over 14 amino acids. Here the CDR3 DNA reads TGTGCCAGCAGCCAGCGGGAGTCCCAAAACATTCAGTACTTC. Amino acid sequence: CASSQRESQNIQYF.

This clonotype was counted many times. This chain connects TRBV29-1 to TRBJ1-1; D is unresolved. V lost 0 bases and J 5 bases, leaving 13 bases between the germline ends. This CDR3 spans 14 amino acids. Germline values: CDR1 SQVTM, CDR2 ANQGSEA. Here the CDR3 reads CSVEDSGTGTEAFF. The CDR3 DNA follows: TGCAGCGTTGAAGACTCGGGCACGGGGACTGAAGCTTTCTTT. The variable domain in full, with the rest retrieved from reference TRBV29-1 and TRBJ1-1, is SAVISQKPSRDICQRGTSLTIQCQVDSQVTMMFWYRQQPGQSLTLIATANQGSEATYESGFVIDKFPISRPNLTFSTLTVSNMSPEDSSIYLCSVEDSGTGTEAFFGQGTRLTVV.

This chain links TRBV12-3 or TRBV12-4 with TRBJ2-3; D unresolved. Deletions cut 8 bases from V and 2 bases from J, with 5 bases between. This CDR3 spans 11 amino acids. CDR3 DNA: TGTGCCAGCGCGTCCACAGATACGCAGTATTTT. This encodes CASASTDTQYF.

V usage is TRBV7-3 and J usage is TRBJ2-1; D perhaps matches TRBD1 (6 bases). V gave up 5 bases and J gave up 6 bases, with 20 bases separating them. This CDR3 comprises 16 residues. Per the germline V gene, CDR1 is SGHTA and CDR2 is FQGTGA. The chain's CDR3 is CASSPTGLALSNEQFF. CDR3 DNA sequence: TGTGCCAGCAGCCCAACAGGGTTAGCGCTGTCCAATGAGCAGTTCTTC.

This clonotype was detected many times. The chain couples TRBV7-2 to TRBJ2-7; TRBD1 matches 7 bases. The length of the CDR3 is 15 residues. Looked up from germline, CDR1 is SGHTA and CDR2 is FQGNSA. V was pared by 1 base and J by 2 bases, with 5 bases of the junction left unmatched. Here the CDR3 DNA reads TGTGCCAGCAGCTTAGTTTCCCAGGGGGCCTACGAGCAGTACTTC. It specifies CASSLVSQGAYEQYF. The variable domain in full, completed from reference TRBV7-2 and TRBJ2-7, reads GAGVSQSPSNKVTEKGKDVELRCDPISGHTALYWYRQSLGQGLEFLIYFQGNSAPDKSGLPSDRFSAERTGGSVSTLTIQRTQQEDSAVYLCASSLVSQGAYEQYFGPGTRLTVT.

The CDR3: CSAHTGLSYEQYF. In nucleotides, the CDR3 is TGCAGCGCTCACACGGGACTCTCCTACGAGCAGTACTTC. V is TRBV29-1 and J is TRBJ2-7, with D possibly matching TRBD2 (6 bases). The CDR3 runs 13 residues. V dropped 7 bases and J dropped 0 bases, with 13 bases sitting between them. Germline CDR1 and CDR2: SQVTM and ANQGSEA.

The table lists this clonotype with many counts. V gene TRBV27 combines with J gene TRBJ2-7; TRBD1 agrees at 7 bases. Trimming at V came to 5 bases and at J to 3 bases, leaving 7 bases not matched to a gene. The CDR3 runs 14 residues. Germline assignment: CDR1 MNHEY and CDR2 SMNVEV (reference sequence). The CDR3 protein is CASSRQGTIYEQYF. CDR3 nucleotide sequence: TGTGCCAGCAGTCGACAGGGCACTATCTACGAGCAGTACTTC.

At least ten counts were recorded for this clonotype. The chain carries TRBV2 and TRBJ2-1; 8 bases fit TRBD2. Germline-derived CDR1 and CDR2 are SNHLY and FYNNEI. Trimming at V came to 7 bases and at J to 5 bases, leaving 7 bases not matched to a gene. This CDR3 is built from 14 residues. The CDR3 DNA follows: TGTGCCAGCAAGAGCGGGAGCTTAGACAATGAGCAGTTCTTC. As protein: CASKSGSLDNEQFF.

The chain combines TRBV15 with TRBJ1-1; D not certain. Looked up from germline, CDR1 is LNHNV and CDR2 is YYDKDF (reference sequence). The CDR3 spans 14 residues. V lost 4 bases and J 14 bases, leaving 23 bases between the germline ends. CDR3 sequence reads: CATSNDTQAIDVFF. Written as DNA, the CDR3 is TGTGCCACCAGCAATGATACCCAGGCAATCGACGTCTTCTTT.

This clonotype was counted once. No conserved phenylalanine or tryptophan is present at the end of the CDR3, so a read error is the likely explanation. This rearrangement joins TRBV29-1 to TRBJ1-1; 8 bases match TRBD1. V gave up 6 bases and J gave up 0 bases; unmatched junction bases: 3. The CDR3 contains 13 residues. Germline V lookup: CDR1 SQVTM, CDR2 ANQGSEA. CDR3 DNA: TGCAGCGTCGCGACAGGGGTGAACACTGAAGCTTTCCCT. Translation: CSVATGVNTEAFP.

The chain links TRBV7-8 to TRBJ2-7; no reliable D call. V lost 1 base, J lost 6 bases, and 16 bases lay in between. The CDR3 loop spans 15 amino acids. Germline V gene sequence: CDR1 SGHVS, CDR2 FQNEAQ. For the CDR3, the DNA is TGTGCCAGCAGCTTAGTCCAGCATTCGTATTCCGAGCAGTACTTC. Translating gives CASSLVQHSYSEQYF.

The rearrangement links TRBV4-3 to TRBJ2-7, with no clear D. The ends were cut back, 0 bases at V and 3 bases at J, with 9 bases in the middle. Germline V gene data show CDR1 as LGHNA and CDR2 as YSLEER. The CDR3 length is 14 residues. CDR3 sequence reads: CASSQDPRNYEQYF. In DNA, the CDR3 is TGCGCCAGCAGCCAAGATCCACGAAACTACGAGCAGTACTTC.

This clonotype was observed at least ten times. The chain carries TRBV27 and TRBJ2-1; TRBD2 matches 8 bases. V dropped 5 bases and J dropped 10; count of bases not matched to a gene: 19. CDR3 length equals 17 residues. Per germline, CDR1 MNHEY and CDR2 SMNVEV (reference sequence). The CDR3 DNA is TGTGCCAGCAGTGAGGGTCCGCCGCGAGGACTAGCATTCGAGCAGTTCTTC. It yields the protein CASSEGPPRGLAFEQFF.

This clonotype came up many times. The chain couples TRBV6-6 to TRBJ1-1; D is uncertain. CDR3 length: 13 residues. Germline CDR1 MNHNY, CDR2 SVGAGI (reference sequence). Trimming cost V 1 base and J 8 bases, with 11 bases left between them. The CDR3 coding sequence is TGTGCCAGCAGTTACTTGAGGTCGGAAGAAGCTTTCTTT. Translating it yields CASSYLRSEEAFF.

The CDR3 is CAISDQGTVSGANVLTF. CDR3 coding DNA: TGTGCCATCAGTGATCAGGGTACTGTTTCTGGGGCCAACGTCCTGACTTTC. The chain has TRBV10-3 and TRBJ2-6; D perhaps matches TRBD1 (5 bases). This CDR3 comprises 17 residues. The V end lost 3 bases, the J end lost 1 base, and 13 bases lay between the germline ends. Germline assignment: CDR1 ENHRY and CDR2 SYGVKD.

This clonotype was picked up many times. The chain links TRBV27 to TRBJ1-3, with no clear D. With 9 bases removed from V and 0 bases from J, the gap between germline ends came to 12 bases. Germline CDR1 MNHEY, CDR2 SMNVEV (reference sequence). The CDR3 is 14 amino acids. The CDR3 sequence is CASRTADSGNTIYF. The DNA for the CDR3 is TGTGCCAGTAGGACGGCCGACTCTGGAAACACCATATATTTT.

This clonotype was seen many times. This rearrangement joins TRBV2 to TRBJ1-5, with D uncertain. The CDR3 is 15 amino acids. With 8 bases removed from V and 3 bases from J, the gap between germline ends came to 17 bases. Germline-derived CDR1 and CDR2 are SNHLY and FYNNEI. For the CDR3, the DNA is TGTGCCAGCTCGGCAGGCGCACTTTCCAATCAGCCCCAGCATTTT. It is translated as CASSAGALSNQPQHF.

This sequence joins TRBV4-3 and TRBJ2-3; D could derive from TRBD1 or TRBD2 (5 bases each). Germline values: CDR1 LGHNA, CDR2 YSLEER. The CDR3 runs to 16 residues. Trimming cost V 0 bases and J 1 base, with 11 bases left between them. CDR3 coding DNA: TGCGCCAGCAGCCAAGATGAGGGGTTGGGCACAGATACGCAGTATTTT. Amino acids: CASSQDEGLGTDTQYF.

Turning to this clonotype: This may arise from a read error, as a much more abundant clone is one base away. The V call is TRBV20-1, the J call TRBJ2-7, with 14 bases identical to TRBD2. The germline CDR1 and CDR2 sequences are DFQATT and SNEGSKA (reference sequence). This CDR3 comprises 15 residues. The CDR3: CSARPGLAGVREQCF. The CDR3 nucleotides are TGCAGTGCTAGACCGGGACTAGCGGGGGTCCGGGAGCAGTGCTTC.